By share, the clone carrying this TCR beta chain counts as medium-sized. Antigen unknown. This entry is derived from a study of T cell repertoires in aging, cancer and after chemotherapy. Overall study findings and caveats: Thymic emigration or peripheral T cell expansion may be impaired by lymphoid organ infiltration in hematological cancer.

A mixed TRB-A/B primer pool amplified rearranged TRB by multiplex touch-down PCR. One entry per CDR3 protein, called by TCRdb with MiXCR from the multiplex PCR reads. The sample has around 5,800 distinct CDR3 sequences, 23% seen once. V was shortened by 0 bases and J by 6 bases, with 12 bases between the two germline ends. The CDR3 is 14 amino acids. The germline CDR1 and CDR2 sequences are GTSNPN and SVGIG (reference sequence). The template was genomic DNA from peripheral blood, not RNA. The chain combines TRBV30 with TRBJ1-5, with D possibly matching TRBD1 (5 bases). What was sequenced was blood. This receptor was obtained from a human donor with a blood cancer. Here the CDR3 reads CAWSVAGRGQPQHF. The CDR3 bases are TGTGCCTGGAGTGTAGCAGGGAGAGGTCAGCCCCAGCATTTT.